This TCR beta chain was identified during a study of blood T cell repertoires in COVID-19. Overall study context: Samples of COVID-19 (acute and convalescent) were obtained from the United States, Italy and Spain. In each case, the material was cDNA or gDNA derived from T cells, B-cell-depleted T cells, or PBMCs.

As processed by the authors: Amplification from reference gene primers served as the basis for estimated nucleated cell counts. Assay used: immunoSEQ multiplex PCR; TCRdb lists only in-frame clones, some missing. From that table come the V and J calls and clone size; the DNA was used to work out D and trimming. This sample has about 67,000 clones, with roughly 90% found just once. CDR1 SGHVS and CDR2 FNYEAQ come from the germline V gene. The CDR3 covers 17 residues. Germline trimming cut 1 base from V and 2 bases from J; bases unmatched to any gene: 11. The TCR was taken from a man aged 50-60 years with active COVID-19. The sample taken for sequencing was peripheral blood. This chain uses TRBV7-6 with TRBJ2-7, with 7 positions matching TRBD1. DNA for the CDR3: TGTGCCAGCAGCTTAGGATGGCGGACAGGTCCAACCTACGAGCAGTACTTC. This gives the protein CASSLGWRTGPTYEQYF.